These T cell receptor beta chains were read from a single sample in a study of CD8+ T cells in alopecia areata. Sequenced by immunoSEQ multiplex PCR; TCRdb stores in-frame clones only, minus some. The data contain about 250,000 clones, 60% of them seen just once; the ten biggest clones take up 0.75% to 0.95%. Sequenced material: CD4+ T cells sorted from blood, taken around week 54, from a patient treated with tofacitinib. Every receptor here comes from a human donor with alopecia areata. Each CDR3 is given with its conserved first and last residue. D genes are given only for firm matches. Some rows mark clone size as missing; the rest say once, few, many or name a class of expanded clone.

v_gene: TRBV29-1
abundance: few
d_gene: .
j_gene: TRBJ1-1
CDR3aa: CSVDSVNTEAFF
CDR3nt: TGCAGCGTTGACTCAGTAAACACTGAAGCTTTCTTT

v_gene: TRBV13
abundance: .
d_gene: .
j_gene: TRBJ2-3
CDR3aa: CASRVADTQYF
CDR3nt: TGTGCCAGCAGGGTTGCAGATACGCAGTATTTT

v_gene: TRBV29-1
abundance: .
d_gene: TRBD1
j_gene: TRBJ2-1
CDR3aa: CSVARTGGYNEQFF
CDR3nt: TGCAGCGTTGCAAGGACAGGCGGTTACAATGAGCAGTTCTTC

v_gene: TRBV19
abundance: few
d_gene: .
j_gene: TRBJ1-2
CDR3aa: CASSHLYGYTF
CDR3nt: TGTGCCAGTAGTCATCTCTATGGCTACACCTTC

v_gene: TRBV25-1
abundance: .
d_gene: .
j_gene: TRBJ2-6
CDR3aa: CASSLRLLGANVLTF
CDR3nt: TGTGCCAGCAGCCTTCGGCTACTTGGGGCCAACGTCCTGACTTTC

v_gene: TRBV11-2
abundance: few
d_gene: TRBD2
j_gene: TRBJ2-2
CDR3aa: CASSPRLARTGELFF
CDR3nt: TGTGCCAGCAGCCCCCGACTAGCTCGGACCGGGGAGCTGTTTTTT

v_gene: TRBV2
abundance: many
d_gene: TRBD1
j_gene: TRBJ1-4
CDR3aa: CASSGSVTGDLMEKLFF
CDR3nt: TGTGCCAGCAGTGGAAGCGTTACAGGGGACCTTATGGAAAAACTGTTTTTT

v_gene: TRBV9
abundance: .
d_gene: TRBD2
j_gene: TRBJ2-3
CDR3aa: CASSPSPLIAGSTDTQYF
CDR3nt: TGTGCCAGCAGCCCCTCCCCCCTCATAGCGGGCAGCACAGATACGCAGTATTTT

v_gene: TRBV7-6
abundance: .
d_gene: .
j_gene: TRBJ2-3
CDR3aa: CASSLDTRGTDTQYF
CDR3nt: TGTGCCAGCAGCTTAGATACCCGAGGCACAGATACGCAGTATTTT

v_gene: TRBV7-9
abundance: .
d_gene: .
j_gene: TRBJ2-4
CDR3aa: CASSLGALAKNIQYF
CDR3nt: TGTGCCAGCAGCTTAGGGGCACTAGCCAAAAACATTCAGTACTTC

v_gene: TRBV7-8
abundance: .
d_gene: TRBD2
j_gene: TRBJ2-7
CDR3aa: CASSPGGRSYEQYF
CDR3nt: TGTGCCAGCAGCCCGGGGGGTCGCTCCTACGAGCAGTACTTC

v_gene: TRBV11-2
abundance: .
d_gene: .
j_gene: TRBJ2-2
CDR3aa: CASSSRSRAGELFF
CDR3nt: TGTGCCAGCAGCTCCCGAAGTAGGGCCGGGGAGCTGTTTTTT

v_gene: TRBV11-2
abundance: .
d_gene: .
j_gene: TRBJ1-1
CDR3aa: CASSTRQTLNTEAFF
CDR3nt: TGTGCCAGCAGCACCCGACAGACCCTGAACACTGAAGCTTTCTTT

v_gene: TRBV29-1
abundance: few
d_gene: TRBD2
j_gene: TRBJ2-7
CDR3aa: CSALGLTYEQYF
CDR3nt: TGCAGCGCTTTGGGACTAACCTACGAGCAGTACTTC

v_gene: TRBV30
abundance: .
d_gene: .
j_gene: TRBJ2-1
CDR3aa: CAWSLGHPEQFF
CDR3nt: TGTGCCTGGAGTCTGGGGCACCCTGAGCAGTTCTTC

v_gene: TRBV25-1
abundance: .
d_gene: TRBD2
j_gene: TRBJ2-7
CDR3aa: CASSPLAGNEQYF
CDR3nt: TGTGCCAGCAGTCCCCTAGCGGGGAACGAGCAGTACTTC

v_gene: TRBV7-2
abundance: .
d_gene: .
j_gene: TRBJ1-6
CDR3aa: CASSLSNSPLHF
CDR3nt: TGTGCCAGCAGCTTAAGTAATTCACCCCTCCACTTT

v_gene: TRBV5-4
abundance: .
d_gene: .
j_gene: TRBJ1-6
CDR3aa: CASRDTYSPLHF
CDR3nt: TGTGCCTCACGGGACACCTATTCACCCCTCCACTTT

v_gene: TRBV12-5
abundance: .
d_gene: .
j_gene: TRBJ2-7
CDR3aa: CASTTGYSYEQYF
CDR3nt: TGTGCTAGTACGACAGGTTACTCCTACGAGCAGTACTTC

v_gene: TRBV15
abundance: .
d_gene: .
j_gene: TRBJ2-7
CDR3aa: CATSSPHLGRGSYEQYF
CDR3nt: TGTGCCACCAGCAGCCCCCATCTGGGCAGAGGCTCCTACGAGCAGTACTTC

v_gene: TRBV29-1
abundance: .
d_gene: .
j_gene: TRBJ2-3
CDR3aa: CSAPWDGGTDTQYF
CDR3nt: TGCAGCGCCCCTTGGGACGGGGGCACAGATACGCAGTATTTT

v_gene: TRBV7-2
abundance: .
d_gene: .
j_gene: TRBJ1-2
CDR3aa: CASSLDRDYGYTF
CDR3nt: TGTGCCAGCAGCTTAGACAGAGACTATGGCTACACCTTC

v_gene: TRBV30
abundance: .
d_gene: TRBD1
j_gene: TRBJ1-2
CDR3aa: CAWSVAGTGNGYTF
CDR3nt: TGTGCCTGGAGTGTGGCCGGGACAGGGAATGGCTACACCTTC

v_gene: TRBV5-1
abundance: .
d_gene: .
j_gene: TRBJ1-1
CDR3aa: CASSPGTGNTEAFF
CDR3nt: TGCGCCAGCAGCCCAGGGACGGGGAACACTGAAGCTTTCTTT

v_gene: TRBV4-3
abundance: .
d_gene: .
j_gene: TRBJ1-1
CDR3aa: CASSQVQGTEAFF
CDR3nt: TGCGCCAGCAGCCAAGTACAGGGAACTGAAGCTTTCTTT

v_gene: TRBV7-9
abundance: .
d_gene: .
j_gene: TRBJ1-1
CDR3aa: CASSLGQAEAFF
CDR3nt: TGTGCCAGCAGCTTAGGGCAGGCTGAAGCTTTCTTT

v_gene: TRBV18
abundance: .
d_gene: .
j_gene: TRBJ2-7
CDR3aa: CASSPRRLRSYEQYF
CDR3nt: TGTGCCAGCTCACCACGGCGGCTCCGCAGCTACGAGCAGTACTTC

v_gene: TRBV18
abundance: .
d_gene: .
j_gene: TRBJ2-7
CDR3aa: CASSPPRRLAYEQYF
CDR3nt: TGTGCCAGCTCACCACCCAGAAGACTAGCCTACGAGCAGTACTTC

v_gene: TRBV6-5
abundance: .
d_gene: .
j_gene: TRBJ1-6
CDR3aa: CASSYGGTHYNSPLHF
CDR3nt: TGTGCCAGCAGTTACGGCGGGACTCACTATAATTCACCCCTCCACTTT

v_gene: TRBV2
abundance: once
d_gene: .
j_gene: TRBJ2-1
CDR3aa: CASSEGRISYNEQFF
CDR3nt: TGTGCCAGCAGTGAAGGACGGATCTCCTACAATGAGCAGTTCTTC

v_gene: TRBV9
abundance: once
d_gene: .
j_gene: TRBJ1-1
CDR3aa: CASTRTSQGTEAFF
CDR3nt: TGTGCCAGCACCCGTACGAGTCAGGGCACTGAAGCTTTCTTT

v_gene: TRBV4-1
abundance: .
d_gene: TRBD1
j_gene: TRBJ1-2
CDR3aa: CASSQGTQGAVYGYTF
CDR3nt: TGCGCCAGCAGCCAAGGGACCCAGGGGGCTGTCTATGGCTACACCTTC

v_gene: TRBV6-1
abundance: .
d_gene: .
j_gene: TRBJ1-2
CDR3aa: CASSGYRDSDYTF
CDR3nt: TGTGCCAGCAGTGGCTACAGGGACTCGGACTACACCTTC

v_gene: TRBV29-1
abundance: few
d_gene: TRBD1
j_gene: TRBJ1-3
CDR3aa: CSAGTGSGNTIYF
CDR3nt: TGCAGCGCTGGGACAGGGTCTGGAAACACCATATATTTT

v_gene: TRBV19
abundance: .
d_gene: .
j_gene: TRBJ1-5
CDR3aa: CASSIGYQPQHF
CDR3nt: TGTGCCAGTAGTATAGGATATCAGCCCCAGCATTTT

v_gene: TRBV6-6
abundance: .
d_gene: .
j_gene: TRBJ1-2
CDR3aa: CASSYVYREINYGYTF
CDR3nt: TGTGCCAGCAGTTACGTATACAGGGAAATTAACTATGGCTACACCTTC

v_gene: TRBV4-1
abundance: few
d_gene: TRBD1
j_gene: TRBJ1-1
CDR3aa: CASSPNGDRATEAFF
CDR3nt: TGCGCCAGCAGCCCAAATGGGGACAGGGCCACTGAAGCTTTCTTT